This TCR beta chain was recovered during a study of blood T cell repertoires in COVID-19. Study at large: Samples of COVID-19 (acute and convalescent) were obtained from the United States, Italy and Spain. PBMCs, B-cell-depleted T cells, or T cells provided the cDNA or gDNA that made up the material.

Germline loops: CDR1 MNHEY, CDR2 SVGAGI. V lost 0 bases and J 5 bases, leaving 6 bases between the germline ends. This CDR3 region has 13 residues. In the original workflow: Amplification with reference gene primers provided the estimates of nucleated cell counts. Assay used: immunoSEQ multiplex PCR; TCRdb lists only in-frame clones, some missing. That table gives V, J and clone size, and the DNA gave D and trimming. Of tens of thousands of clones in the sample, 75% to 90% were seen once. The V and J genes are TRBV6-5 and TRBJ2-3; perhaps TRBD2 as D (6 bases). Material for sequencing was peripheral blood. The sequence derives from a middle-aged man with active COVID-19. The CDR3 region is CASSYSEGDTQYF. In nucleotides, the CDR3 is TGTGCCAGCAGTTACTCGGAGGGAGATACGCAGTATTTT.